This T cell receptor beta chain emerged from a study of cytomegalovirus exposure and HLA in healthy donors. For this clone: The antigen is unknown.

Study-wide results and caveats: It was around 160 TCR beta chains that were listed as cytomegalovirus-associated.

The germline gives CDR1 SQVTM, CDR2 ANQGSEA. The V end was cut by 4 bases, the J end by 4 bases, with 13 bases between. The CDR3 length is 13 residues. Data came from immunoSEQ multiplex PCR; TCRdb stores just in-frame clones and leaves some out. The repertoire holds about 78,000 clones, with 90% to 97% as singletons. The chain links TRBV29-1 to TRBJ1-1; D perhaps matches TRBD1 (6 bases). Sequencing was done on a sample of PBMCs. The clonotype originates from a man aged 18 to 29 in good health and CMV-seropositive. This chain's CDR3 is CSVGGQGITEAFF. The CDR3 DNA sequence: TGCAGCGTTGGGGGGCAGGGAATCACTGAAGCTTTCTTT.